This T cell receptor (beta chain) is from a study of shared clonotypes between healthy human individuals. An even split of each subset's genomic DNA across several immunoSEQ plates was performed. Using immunoSEQ multiplex PCR, the repertoire was profiled, and TCRdb retains in-frame clones only, with some absent. The repertoire holds 850,000 to 1,200,000 clones, with about three quarters as singletons. V lost 4 bases and J lost 2, with 12 bases in between. Germline loops: CDR1 KGHSH, CDR2 LQKENI. The CDR3 is 14 residues long. The source material was memory CD4+ T cells sorted from blood. Subset noted: CD45RA-negative fraction. The receptor comes from a man aged 18 to 35 in good health. The chain carries TRBV18 and TRBJ2-7; possibly TRBD1 or TRBD2 for D (6 bases each). CDR3 region: CASSQTRDTYEQYF. DNA of the CDR3: TGTGCCAGCTCACAGACTAGGGACACCTACGAGCAGTACTTC.